This T cell receptor (beta chain) was documented in a study of cytomegalovirus exposure and HLA in healthy donors. Across the whole study: HLA-typed donors contributed approximately 86 million unique TCRs, which were held in an early data release. Clustering assigned around 77% of the roughly 380 genotyped donors to the Caucasian-associated ancestry cluster. Overall study findings and caveats: By a later analysis, the bulk of CMV-associated TCR beta chains appeared HLA-restricted.

From germline, CDR1 is SEHNR and CDR2 FQNEAQ (reference sequence). With 1 base removed from V and 3 bases from J, the gap between germline ends came to 7 bases. The CDR3 runs to 13 residues. This PCR relied on a set of 60 Vbeta primers and 13 Jbeta primers. Profiling relied on immunoSEQ multiplex PCR, and the TCRdb table lists in-frame clones only, not all of them. The repertoire includes about 110,000 clones, around 85% of them detected once, and 1.5% to 2% sits in the top ten. Remarks on this clone: Its antigen is still unknown.

This TCR was recovered from a man aged 35 to 55 in good health and CMV-seronegative. Sequenced material: PBMCs. The chain recombines TRBV7-9 with TRBJ2-7; D is unclear. CDR3: CASSLVDNYEQYF. The CDR3 nucleotides are TGTGCCAGCAGCTTAGTTGACAACTACGAGCAGTACTTC.